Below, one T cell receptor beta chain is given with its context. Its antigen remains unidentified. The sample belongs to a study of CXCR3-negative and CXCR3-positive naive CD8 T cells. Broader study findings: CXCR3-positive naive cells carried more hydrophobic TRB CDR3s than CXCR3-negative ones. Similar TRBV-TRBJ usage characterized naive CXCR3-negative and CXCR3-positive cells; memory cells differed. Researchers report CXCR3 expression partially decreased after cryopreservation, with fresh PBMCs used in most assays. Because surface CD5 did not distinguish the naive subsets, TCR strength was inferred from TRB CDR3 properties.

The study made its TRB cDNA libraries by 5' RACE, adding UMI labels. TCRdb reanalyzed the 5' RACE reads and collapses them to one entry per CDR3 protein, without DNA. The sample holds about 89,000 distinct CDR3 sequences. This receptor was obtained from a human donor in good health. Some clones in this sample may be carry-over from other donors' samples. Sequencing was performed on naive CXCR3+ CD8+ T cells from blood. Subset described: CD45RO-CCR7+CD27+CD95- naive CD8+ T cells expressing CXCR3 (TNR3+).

The CDR3 sequence is CASSLEGASSYNEQFF. The chain combines TRBV7-9 with TRBJ2-1; TCRdb's assignment of TRBD1 cannot be checked, as there is no DNA. The germline CDR1 and CDR2 sequences are SEHNR and FQNEAQ (reference sequence). This CDR3 is 16 amino acids long.